These 17 T cell receptor beta chains were sequenced from one sample in a study of cytomegalovirus exposure and HLA in healthy donors. The primer mix had 60 Vbeta and 13 Jbeta primers. This table comes from immunoSEQ multiplex PCR, and its TCRdb copy is limited to in-frame clones, with some not included. The sample lists about 85,000 clones, approximately 80% occurring once. The sequenced material came from PBMCs. The source of these receptors is a man in his fifties in good health and CMV-seropositive.

This sequence joins TRBV11-2 and TRBJ2-5, with no clear D. There are 13 residues in the CDR3. Germline V gene lookup returns CDR1 SGHAT and CDR2 FQNNGV. V lost 0 bases and J 5 bases, leaving 7 bases between the germline ends. The CDR3 reads CASSLDSPETQYF. The CDR3 DNA follows: TGTGCCAGCAGCTTAGATTCCCCTGAGACCCAGTACTTC.

The rearrangement links TRBV6-1 to TRBJ1-2, with D maybe TRBD1 (6 bases). Germline V gene data show CDR1 as MNHNS and CDR2 as SASEGT. Trimming stripped 1 base from V and 7 bases from J, with 13 bases between. The CDR3 sequence is 14 residues long. The CDR3 region has the DNA TGTGCCAGCAGTGAAGTCCAGGGGTTCGGTGGCTACACCTTC. This sequence encodes CASSEVQGFGGYTF.

V usage is TRBV2 and J usage is TRBJ2-3; D is undetermined. The CDR3 sequence is 15 residues long. Germline values: CDR1 SNHLY, CDR2 FYNNEI. Trimming removed 6 bases at V and 0 bases at J, with 13 bases between. CDR3 residues: CASRPYYSSTDTQYF. CDR3 coding DNA: TGTGCCAGCAGGCCGTATTACTCTAGCACAGATACGCAGTATTTT.

This clone came up a few times. The chain links TRBV6-6 to TRBJ2-4, with TRBD1 identical over 8 bases. Germline lookup yields CDR1 MNHNY and CDR2 SVGAGI (reference sequence). The V gene end was trimmed by 5 bases and the J gene end by 0 bases; junction bases not matched to a gene: 6. The CDR3 spans 16 residues. The CDR3 loop is CASSHPGGKAKNIQYF. The CDR3 DNA follows: TGTGCCAGCAGTCATCCAGGGGGCAAAGCCAAAAACATTCAGTACTTC.

J is TRBJ1-1 and V is TRBV7-2; TRBD1 matches at 8 bases. CDR1 SGHTA and CDR2 FQGNSA come from the germline V gene. The CDR3 consists of 15 residues. V lost 4 bases to trimming and J lost 3 bases; unmatched junction nucleotides: 7. CDR3 DNA: TGTGCCAGCAGCTCGATGGACAGGGCGGACACTGAAGCTTTCTTT. This gives the protein CASSSMDRADTEAFF.

This sequence joins TRBV15 and TRBJ2-5, with a tentative D call TRBD2 (5 bases). Germline CDR1 is LNHNV and CDR2 is YYDKDF (reference sequence). Between the trimmed V and J ends, which lost 3 bases and 4 bases, there was a span of 12 bases. The CDR3 sequence is 14 residues long. CDR3 sequence reads: CATSSGLPPETQYF. The CDR3 coding sequence is TGTGCCACCAGCAGTGGACTCCCCCCAGAGACCCAGTACTTC. The full variable domain, with the rest looked up from reference TRBV15 and TRBJ2-5, is DAMVIQNPRYQVTQFGKPVTLSCSQTLNHNVMYWYQQKSSQAPKLLFHYYDKDFNNEADTPDNFQSRRPNTSFCFLDIRSPGLGDTAMYLCATSSGLPPETQYFGPGTRLLVL.

This clone was detected only once. V is TRBV10-2 and J is TRBJ2-7, with 11 bases identical to TRBD2. V gave up 2 bases and J gave up 5 bases; unmatched junction bases: 11. In germline, CDR1 is WSHSY, CDR2 SAAADI. The CDR3 extends over 17 amino acids. This CDR3 reads CASSEISGRAGHNEQYF. The CDR3 DNA reads as TGCGCCAGCAGTGAGATTAGCGGGAGGGCCGGGCACAACGAGCAGTACTTC.

This chain connects TRBV6-6 to TRBJ2-3; weak D call: TRBD1 (6 bases). Trimming removed 3 bases at V and 2 bases at J, with 15 bases between. CDR3 length: 16 amino acids. Germline CDR1 reads MNHNY; CDR2 reads SVGAGI (reference sequence). Here the CDR3 reads CASSYTGTNPTDTQYF. The CDR3 DNA reads as TGTGCCAGCAGTTATACCGGGACAAATCCCACAGATACGCAGTATTTT.

This clone was seen a single time. The chain couples TRBV7-2 to TRBJ2-1, with TRBD2 matching 10 bases. CDR3 length equals 15 residues. In germline, CDR1 is SGHTA, CDR2 FQGNSA. Unmatched junction bases numbered 2, after V lost 1 base and J lost 5 bases. The CDR3 is CASSLVLAGNNEQFF. For the CDR3, the DNA is TGTGCCAGCAGCTTAGTACTAGCGGGGAACAATGAGCAGTTCTTC.

This clone was counted between two and nine times. The chain couples TRBV6-5 to TRBJ2-1; 8 bases line up with TRBD2. The CDR3 is made up of 15 amino acids. CDR1 is MNHEY and CDR2 is SVGAGI in the germline V gene. Trimming at V came to 2 bases and at J to 4 bases, leaving 4 bases not matched to a gene. In nucleotides, the CDR3 is TGTGCCAGCAGTTACAGGTCGGGAGGGTACAATGAGCAGTTCTTC. It codes for CASSYRSGGYNEQFF.

The chain combines TRBV7-7 with TRBJ2-7, with 11 bases lining up with TRBD2. V trimming: 4 bases; J trimming: 2 bases; junction bases outside the gene matches: 4. In germline, CDR1 is SSHAT, CDR2 FNYEAQ (reference sequence). The CDR3 totals 15 residues. The CDR3 DNA is TGTGCCAGCAGCTCGGGACTAGCGGCCGCCTACGAGCAGTACTTC. Translation: CASSSGLAAAYEQYF.

The chain recombines TRBV5-1 with TRBJ1-1; D remains unclear. The ends were cut back, 5 bases at V and 1 base at J, with 15 bases in the middle. Per the germline V gene, CDR1 is SGHRS and CDR2 is YFSETQ. This CDR3 region has 15 residues. CDR3 residues: CASRPLAGGNTEAFF. The CDR3, as DNA: TGCGCCAGCAGACCGCTGGCAGGAGGGAACACTGAAGCTTTCTTT.

The V and J genes are TRBV5-1 and TRBJ2-5; 11 bases line up with TRBD2. Germline CDR1 is SGHRS and CDR2 is YFSETQ. The CDR3 sequence is 15 residues long. The ends lost 4 bases at V and 5 bases at J; junction bases unmatched: 7. The CDR3: CASSNGLAGLETQYF. The CDR3 region has the DNA TGCGCCAGCAGCAACGGACTAGCGGGTTTGGAGACCCAGTACTTC.

The chain carries TRBV29-1 and TRBJ2-7; 9 bases are shared with TRBD2. CDR1 is SQVTM and CDR2 is ANQGSEA in the germline V gene. The CDR3 runs to 14 residues. J was trimmed by 2 bases and V by 6 bases; bases with no gene match: 8. Here the CDR3 reads CSVYSGRGPYEQYF. CDR3 nucleotides: TGCAGCGTATATAGCGGGAGAGGCCCCTACGAGCAGTACTTC.

The genes are TRBV5-5 and TRBJ1-4; 11 bases map to TRBD1. The germline gives CDR1 SGHKS, CDR2 YYEKEE (reference sequence). V gave up 4 bases and J gave up 6 bases; unmatched junction bases: 2. The CDR3 length is 14 residues. CDR3 region: CASSRTGGDEKLFF. The CDR3 nucleotides read TGTGCCAGCAGCCGGACAGGGGGCGATGAAAAACTGTTTTTT.

The chain couples TRBV30 to TRBJ1-2, with 7 bases identical to TRBD1. From germline, CDR1 is GTSNPN and CDR2 SVGIG (reference sequence). This CDR3 has 14 amino acids. V was clipped by 4 bases and J by 7 bases; unmatched bases: 12. As DNA, the CDR3 is TGTGCCTGGACAGGGGGTGGCGTATGGGGTGGCTACACCTTC. Translation gives CAWTGGGVWGGYTF. The full variable domain, completed using reference TRBV30 and TRBJ1-2, is SQTIHQWPATLVQPVGSPLSLECTVEGTSNPNLYWYRQAAGRGLQLLFYSVGIGQISSEVPQNLSASRPQDRQFILSSKKLLLSDSGFYLCAWTGGGVWGGYTFGSGTRLTVV.

V and J are TRBV27 and TRBJ2-2; TRBD2 matches 14 bases. CDR1 is MNHEY, CDR2 SMNVEV, per germline (reference sequence). This CDR3 has 17 residues. V gave up 5 bases and J gave up 8 bases; unmatched junction bases: 10. CDR3 nucleotides: TGTGCCAGCAGTCACCCCTCGGGACTAGCGGGAGCTGGGGAGCTGTTTTTT. Amino acid sequence: CASSHPSGLAGAGELFF.